These 9 T cell receptor beta chains share one sample of origin, sequenced in a study of OX40 agonist ivuxolimab in advanced cancers. Measured with immunoSEQ multiplex PCR; TCRdb has only the in-frame clones, and not every one. The sample has 75,000 to 95,000 clones, just under 95% seen once. The sequencing here drew on CD4+ or CD8+ T cells sorted from blood, taken in a trial of the OX40 agonist ivuxolimab. All receptors come from an adult with an advanced solid tumor such as melanoma, head and neck, liver or kidney cancer.

This rearrangement joins TRBV5-1 to TRBJ1-1, with 9 bases lining up with TRBD1. There are 14 residues in the CDR3. In germline, CDR1 is SGHRS, CDR2 YFSETQ. The trim removed 4 bases at V and 5 bases at J, leaving 6 bases unmatched. The CDR3 is CASSGGTGITEAFF. For the CDR3, the DNA is TGCGCCAGCAGCGGGGGGACAGGGATAACTGAAGCTTTCTTT.

The chain links TRBV27 to TRBJ1-2; D perhaps matches TRBD1 (6 bases). The CDR3 is 17 amino acids. Germline loops: CDR1 MNHEY, CDR2 SMNVEV (reference sequence). Trimming shortened V by 5 bases and J by 1 base, and 20 bases separated the two germline ends. CDR3 in amino acids: CASSPFPLRTDNYGYTF. As DNA, the CDR3 is TGTGCCAGCAGTCCATTTCCCCTACGGACAGATAACTATGGCTACACCTTC.

With respect to this clone: The sample contains more than one DNA sequence encoding this CDR3. The chain couples TRBV5-6 to TRBJ2-7; unclear D gene. Trimming left V 4 bases short and J 3 bases short, with 5 bases between. Germline CDR1 and CDR2: SGHDT and YYEEEE. This CDR3 is 11 amino acids long. The CDR3 region is CASSLNYEQYF. The CDR3 DNA sequence: TGTGCCAGCAGCCTCAACTACGAGCAGTACTTC.

This chain links TRBV7-8 with TRBJ1-2, with TRBD1 as a possible D gene (5 bases). With 5 bases removed from V and 4 bases from J, the gap between germline ends came to 20 bases. This CDR3 contains 16 residues. CDR1 and CDR2 (germline): SGHVS, FQNEAQ. CDR3 in amino acids: CASSPSPGGGGYGYTF. CDR3 in DNA: TGTGCCAGCAGCCCAAGCCCCGGGGGGGGTGGCTATGGCTACACCTTC.

This chain uses TRBV4-1 with TRBJ1-3, with a tentative D call TRBD1 (6 bases). The CDR3 totals 16 residues. CDR1 and CDR2 (germline): MGHRA, YSYEKL. V dropped 0 bases and J dropped 2 bases, with 11 bases sitting between them. The CDR3 is CASSQEGGGPGNTIYF. The CDR3 nucleotides read TGCGCCAGCAGCCAAGAGGGGGGCGGACCTGGAAACACCATATATTTT.

The table lists this clone with a few counts. This chain uses TRBV27 with TRBJ2-2, with D unresolved. V was shortened by 0 bases and J by 7 bases, with 12 bases between the two germline ends. There are 15 residues in the CDR3. Looked up from germline, CDR1 is MNHEY and CDR2 is SMNVEV (reference sequence). The CDR3: CASSLSIADDGELFF. The CDR3 DNA reads TGTGCCAGCAGTTTATCGATCGCAGATGACGGGGAGCTGTTTTTT.

Comment on this clone: The junction differs from germline at one of its ends, possibly a read error. V gene TRBV7-7 combines with J gene TRBJ2-1, with 7 bases identical to TRBD1. Germline lookup yields CDR1 SSHAT and CDR2 FNYEAQ (reference sequence). The CDR3 is made up of 16 amino acids. The CDR3 is CASSLAPTGYRDEQFF. The CDR3, as DNA: TGTGCTAGCAGCTTAGCGCCGACAGGGTATCGGGATGAGCAGTTCTTC.

V is TRBV5-3 and J is TRBJ1-2, with D maybe TRBD1 (6 bases). TRBV5-3 is assigned to the ORF class and has an uncertain function. Trimming pared 5 bases from V and 2 bases from J, leaving 7 bases between. The CDR3 is made up of 12 amino acids. CDR3 bases: TGTGCCAGAAGTACAGGGAACTATGGCTACACCTTC. This gives the protein CARSTGNYGYTF.

The chain uses TRBV29-1 and TRBJ1-2; 7 nucleotides agree with TRBD1. Trimming removed 6 bases from V and 4 bases from J; junction bases left unmatched: 8. The CDR3 spans 13 residues. The germline gives CDR1 SQVTM, CDR2 ANQGSEA. The CDR3 nucleotides read TGCAGCGTGGACGACAGGGAGGCCTATGGCTACACCTTC. It encodes CSVDDREAYGYTF. Supplemented by reference TRBV29-1 and TRBJ1-2, the full variable domain reads SAVISQKPSRDICQRGTSLTIQCQVDSQVTMMFWYRQQPGQSLTLIATANQGSEATYESGFVIDKFPISRPNLTFSTLTVSNMSPEDSSIYLCSVDDREAYGYTFGSGTRLTVV.